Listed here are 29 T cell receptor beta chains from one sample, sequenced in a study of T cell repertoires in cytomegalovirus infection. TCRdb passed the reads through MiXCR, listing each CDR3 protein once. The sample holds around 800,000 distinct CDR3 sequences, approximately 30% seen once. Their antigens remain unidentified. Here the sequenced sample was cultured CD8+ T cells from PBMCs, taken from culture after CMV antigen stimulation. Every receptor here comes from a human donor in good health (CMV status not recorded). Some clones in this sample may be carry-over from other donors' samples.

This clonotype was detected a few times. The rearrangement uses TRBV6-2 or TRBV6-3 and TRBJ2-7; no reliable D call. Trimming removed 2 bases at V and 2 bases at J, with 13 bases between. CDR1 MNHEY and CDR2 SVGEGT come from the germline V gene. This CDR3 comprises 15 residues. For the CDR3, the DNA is TGTGCCAGCAGTTACCTCTCCGGCTCCCCCTACGAGCAGTACGTC. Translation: CASSYLSGSPYEQYV.

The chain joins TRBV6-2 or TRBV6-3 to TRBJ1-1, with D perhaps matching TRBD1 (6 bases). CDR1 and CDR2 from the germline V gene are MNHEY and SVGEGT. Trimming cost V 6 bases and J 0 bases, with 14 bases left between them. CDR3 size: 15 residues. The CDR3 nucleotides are TGTGCCAGCAGCCTCGAGGGGGTTGTGAACACTGAAGCTTTCTTT. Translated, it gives CASSLEGVVNTEAFF.

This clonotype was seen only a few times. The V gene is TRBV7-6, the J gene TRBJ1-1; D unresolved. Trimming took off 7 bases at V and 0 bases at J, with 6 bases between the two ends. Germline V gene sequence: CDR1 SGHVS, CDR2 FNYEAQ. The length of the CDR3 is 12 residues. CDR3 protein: CASTNLNTEAFF. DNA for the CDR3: TGTGCCAGCACCAACCTGAACACTGAAGCTTTCTTT.

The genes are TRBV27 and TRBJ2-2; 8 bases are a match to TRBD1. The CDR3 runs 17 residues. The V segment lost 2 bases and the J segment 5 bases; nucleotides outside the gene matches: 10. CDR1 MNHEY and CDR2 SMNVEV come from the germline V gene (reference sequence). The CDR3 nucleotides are TGTGCCAGCAGTTTAGATAGCAGGGGGCAATGGACCGGGGAGCTGTTTTTT. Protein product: CASSLDSRGQWTGELFF.

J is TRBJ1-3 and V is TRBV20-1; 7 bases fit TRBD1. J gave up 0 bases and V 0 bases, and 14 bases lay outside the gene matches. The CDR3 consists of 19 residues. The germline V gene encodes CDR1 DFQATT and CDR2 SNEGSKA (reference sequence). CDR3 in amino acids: CSARERPGQQPVSGNTIYF. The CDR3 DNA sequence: TGCAGTGCTAGAGAAAGACCGGGACAGCAACCCGTCTCTGGAAACACCATATATTTT.

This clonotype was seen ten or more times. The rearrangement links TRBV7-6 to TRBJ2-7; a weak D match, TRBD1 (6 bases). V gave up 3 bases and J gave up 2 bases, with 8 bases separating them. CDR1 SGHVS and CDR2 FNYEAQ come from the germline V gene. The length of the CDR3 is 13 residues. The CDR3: CASSLNRAYEQYF. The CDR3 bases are TGTGCCAGCAGCTTGAACAGGGCCTACGAGCAGTACTTC. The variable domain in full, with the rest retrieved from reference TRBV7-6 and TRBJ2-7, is GAGVSQSPRYKVTKRGQDVALRCDPISGHVSLYWYRQALGQGPEFLTYFNYEAQQDKSGLPNDRFSAERPEGSISTLTIQRTEQRDSAMYRCASSLNRAYEQYFGPGTRLTVT.

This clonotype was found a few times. The CDR3: CASSQRTWPYGYTF. CDR3 nucleotides: TGTGCCAGCAGCCAAAGAACTTGGCCCTATGGCTACACCTTC. The chain has TRBV25-1 and TRBJ1-2; D gene ambiguous. V dropped 6 bases and J dropped 4 bases, with 15 bases sitting between them. The CDR3 spans 14 residues. Germline loops: CDR1 MGHDK, CDR2 SYGVNS.

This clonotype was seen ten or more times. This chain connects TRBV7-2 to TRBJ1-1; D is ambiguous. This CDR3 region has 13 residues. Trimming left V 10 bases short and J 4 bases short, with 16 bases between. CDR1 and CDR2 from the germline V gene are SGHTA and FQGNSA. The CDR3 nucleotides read TGTGCCAACTCCGAGGTTCTGAGCACTGAAGCTTTCTTT. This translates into CANSEVLSTEAFF.

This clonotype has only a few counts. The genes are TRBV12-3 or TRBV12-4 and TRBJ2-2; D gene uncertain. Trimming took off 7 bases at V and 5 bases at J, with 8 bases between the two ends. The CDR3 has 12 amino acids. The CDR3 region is CASTDWTGELFF. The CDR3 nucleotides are TGTGCCAGCACCGACTGGACCGGGGAGCTGTTTTTT.

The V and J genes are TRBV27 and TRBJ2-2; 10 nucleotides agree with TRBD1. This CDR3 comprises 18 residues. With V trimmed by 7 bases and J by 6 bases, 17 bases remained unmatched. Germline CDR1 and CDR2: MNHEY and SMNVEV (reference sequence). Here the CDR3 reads CASTLGAGTGVLSGELFF. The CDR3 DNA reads TGTGCCAGCACCCTAGGGGCGGGGACAGGGGTTTTGTCCGGGGAGCTGTTTTTT.

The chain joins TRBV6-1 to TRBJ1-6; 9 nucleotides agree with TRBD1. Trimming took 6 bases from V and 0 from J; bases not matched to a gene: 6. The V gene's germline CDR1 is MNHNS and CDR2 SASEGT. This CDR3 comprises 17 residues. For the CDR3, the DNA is TGTGCCAGCAGCCCTGGACAGGGGCGCTCCTATAATTCACCCCTCCACTTT. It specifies CASSPGQGRSYNSPLHF.

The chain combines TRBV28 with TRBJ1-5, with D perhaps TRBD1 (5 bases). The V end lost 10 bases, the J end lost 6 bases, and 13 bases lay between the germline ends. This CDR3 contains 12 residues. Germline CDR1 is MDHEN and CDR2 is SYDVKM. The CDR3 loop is CATRQGSQPQHF. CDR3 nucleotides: TGTGCCACCCGGCAGGGTAGTCAGCCCCAGCATTTT. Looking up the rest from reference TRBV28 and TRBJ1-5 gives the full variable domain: DVKVTQSSRYLVKRTGEKVFLECVQDMDHENMFWYRQDPGLGLRLIYFSYDVKMKEKGDIPEGYSVSREKKERFSLILESASTNQTSMYLCATRQGSQPQHFGDGTRLSIL.

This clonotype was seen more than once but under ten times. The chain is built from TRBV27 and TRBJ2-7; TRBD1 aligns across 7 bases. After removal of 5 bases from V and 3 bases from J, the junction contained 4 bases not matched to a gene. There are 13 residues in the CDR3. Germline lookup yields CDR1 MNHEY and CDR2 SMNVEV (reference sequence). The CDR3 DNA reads TGTGCCAGCAGTCTTCGGACAGGCTACGAGCAGTACGTC. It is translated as CASSLRTGYEQYV.

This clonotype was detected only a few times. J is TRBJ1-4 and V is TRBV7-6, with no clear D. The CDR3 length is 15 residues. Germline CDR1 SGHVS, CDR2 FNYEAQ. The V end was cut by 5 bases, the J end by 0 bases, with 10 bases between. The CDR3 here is CASSRPGATNEKLFF. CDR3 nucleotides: TGTGCCAGCAGCCGGCCCGGGGCAACTAATGAAAAACTGTTTTTT.

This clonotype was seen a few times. The DNA for the CDR3 is TGTGCCAGCAGTTTAAGGGGGGGACTGAACACCGGGGAGCTGTTTTTT. Translation: CASSLRGGLNTGELFF. V usage is TRBV12-3 or TRBV12-4 and J usage is TRBJ2-2; tentatively, D is TRBD2 (7 bases). The germline V and J ends were trimmed by 2 bases and 1 base, with 11 bases remaining between them. The CDR3 length is 16 residues.

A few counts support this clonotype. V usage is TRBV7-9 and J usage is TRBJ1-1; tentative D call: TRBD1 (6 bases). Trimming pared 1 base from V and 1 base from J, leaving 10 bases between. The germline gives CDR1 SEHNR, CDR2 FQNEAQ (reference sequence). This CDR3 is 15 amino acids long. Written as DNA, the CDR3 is TGTGCCAGCAGCTTAGGAAGGGGGAAGAACACTGAAGCTTTCTTT. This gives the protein CASSLGRGKNTEAFF.

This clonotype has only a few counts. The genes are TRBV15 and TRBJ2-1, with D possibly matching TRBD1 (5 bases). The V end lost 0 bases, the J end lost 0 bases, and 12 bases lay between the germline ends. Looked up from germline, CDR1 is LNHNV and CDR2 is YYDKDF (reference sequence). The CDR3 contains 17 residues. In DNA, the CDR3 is TGTGCCACCAGCAGAGATAAGGGGATTGGCTCCTACAATGAGCAGTTCTTC. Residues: CATSRDKGIGSYNEQFF. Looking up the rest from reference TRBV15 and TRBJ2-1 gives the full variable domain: DAMVIQNPRYQVTQFGKPVTLSCSQTLNHNVMYWYQQKSSQAPKLLFHYYDKDFNNEADTPDNFQSRRPNTSFCFLDIRSPGLGDTAMYLCATSRDKGIGSYNEQFFGPGTRLTVL.

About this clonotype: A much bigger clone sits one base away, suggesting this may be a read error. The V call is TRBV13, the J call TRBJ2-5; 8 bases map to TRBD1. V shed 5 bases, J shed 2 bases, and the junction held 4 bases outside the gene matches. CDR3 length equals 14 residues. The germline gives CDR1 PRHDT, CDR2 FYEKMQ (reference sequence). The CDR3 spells CASSADREQETQYF. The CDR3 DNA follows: TGTGCCAGCAGCGCGGACAGGGAACAAGAGACCCAGTACTTC.

The CDR3 DNA is TGTGCCAGCTTCTGGGGGGTCACAGATACGCAGTATTTT. Residues: CASFWGVTDTQYF. The chain links TRBV6-1 to TRBJ2-3; D may be TRBD2 (6 bases). Trimming cost V 8 bases and J 2 bases, with 11 bases left between them. Germline V gene lookup returns CDR1 MNHNS and CDR2 SASEGT. The length of the CDR3 is 13 residues.

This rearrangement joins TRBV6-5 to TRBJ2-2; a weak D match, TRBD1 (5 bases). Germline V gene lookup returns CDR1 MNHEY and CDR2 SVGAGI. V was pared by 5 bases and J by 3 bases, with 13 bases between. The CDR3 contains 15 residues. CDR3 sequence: CASSDHTGYTGELFF. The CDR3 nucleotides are TGTGCCAGCAGTGATCATACAGGTTACACCGGGGAGCTGTTTTTT.

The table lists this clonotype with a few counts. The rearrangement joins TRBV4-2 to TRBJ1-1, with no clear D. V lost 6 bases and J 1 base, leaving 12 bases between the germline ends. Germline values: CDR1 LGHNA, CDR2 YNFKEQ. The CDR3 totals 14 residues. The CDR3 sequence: CASRFLAGNTEAFF. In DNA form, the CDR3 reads TGTGCCAGCAGGTTCCTGGCTGGGAACACTGAAGCTTTCTTT.

In DNA form, the CDR3 reads TGTGCCAGCACCCTCCGGGGCGGCGAGCAGTACTTC. Its protein is CASTLRGGEQYF. V and J are TRBV2 and TRBJ2-7; D possibly uses TRBD1 or TRBD2 (5 bases each). V was cut by 7 bases and J by 6 bases, with 13 bases left in between. Germline V CDR1 and CDR2: SNHLY, FYNNEI. The CDR3 is 12 amino acids.

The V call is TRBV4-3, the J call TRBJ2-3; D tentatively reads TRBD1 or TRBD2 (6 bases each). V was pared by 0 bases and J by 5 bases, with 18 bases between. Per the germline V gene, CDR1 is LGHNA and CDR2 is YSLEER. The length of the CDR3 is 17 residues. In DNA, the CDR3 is TGCGCCAGCAGCCAAGATGGATTCGGGGGCGCGAAAGATACGCAGTATTTT. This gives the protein CASSQDGFGGAKDTQYF.

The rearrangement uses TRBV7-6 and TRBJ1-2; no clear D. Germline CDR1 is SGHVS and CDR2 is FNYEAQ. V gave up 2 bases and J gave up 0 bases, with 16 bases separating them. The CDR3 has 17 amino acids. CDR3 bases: TGTGCCAGCAGCTTACAAGGTTCTGGGAACGCTAACTATGGCTACACCTTC. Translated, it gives CASSLQGSGNANYGYTF.

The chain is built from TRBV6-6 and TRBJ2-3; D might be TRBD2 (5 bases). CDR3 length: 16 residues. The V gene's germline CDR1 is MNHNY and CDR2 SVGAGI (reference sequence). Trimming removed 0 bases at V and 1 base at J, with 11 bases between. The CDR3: CASSYSRAAGTDTQYF. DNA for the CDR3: TGTGCCAGCAGTTACTCGAGGGCAGCGGGCACAGATACGCAGTATTTT.

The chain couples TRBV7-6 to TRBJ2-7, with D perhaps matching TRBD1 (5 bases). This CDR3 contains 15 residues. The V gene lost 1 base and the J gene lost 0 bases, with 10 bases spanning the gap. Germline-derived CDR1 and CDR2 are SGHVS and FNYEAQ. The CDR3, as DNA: TGTGCCAGCAGCTTAGGGGCAGGGTCCTCCTACGAGCAGTACTTC. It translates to CASSLGAGSSYEQYF.

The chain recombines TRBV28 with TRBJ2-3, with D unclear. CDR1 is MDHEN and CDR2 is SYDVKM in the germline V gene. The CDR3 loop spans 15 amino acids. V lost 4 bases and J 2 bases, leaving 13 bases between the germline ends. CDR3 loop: CASSSYPDDTDTQYF. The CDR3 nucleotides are TGTGCCAGCAGTTCCTACCCGGACGACACAGATACGCAGTATTTT.

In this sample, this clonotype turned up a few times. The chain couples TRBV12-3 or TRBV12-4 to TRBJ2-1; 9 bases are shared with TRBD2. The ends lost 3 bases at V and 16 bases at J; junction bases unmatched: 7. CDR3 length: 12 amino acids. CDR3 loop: CASSFLRGGRFF. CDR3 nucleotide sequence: TGTGCCAGCAGTTTTTTGCGGGGGGGCCGCTTCTTC.

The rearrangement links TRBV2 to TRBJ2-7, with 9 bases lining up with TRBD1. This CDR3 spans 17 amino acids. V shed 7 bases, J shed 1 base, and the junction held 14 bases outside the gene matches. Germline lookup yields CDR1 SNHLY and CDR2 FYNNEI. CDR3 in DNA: TGTGCCAGCACCATTGAGAGGGAAGACAGGGGGTCCTACGAGCAGTACTTC. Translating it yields CASTIEREDRGSYEQYF. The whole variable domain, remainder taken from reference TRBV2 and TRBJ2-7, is EPEVTQTPSHQVTQMGQEVILRCVPISNHLYFYWYRQILGQKVEFLVSFYNNEISEKSEIFDDQFSVERPDGSNFTLKIRSTKLEDSAMYFCASTIEREDRGSYEQYFGPGTRLTVT.